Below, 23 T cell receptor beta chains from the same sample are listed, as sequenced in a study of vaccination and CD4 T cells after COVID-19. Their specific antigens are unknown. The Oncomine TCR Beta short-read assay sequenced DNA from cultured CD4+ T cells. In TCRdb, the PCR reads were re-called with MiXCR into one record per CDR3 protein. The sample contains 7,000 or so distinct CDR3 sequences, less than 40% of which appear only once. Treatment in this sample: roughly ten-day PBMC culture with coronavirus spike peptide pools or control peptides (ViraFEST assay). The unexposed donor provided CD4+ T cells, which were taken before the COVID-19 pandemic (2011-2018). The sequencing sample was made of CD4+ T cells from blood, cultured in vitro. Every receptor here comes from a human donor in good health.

CDR3 loop: CSASPGLSYEQYF. In DNA form, the CDR3 reads TGCAGTGCTAGCCCAGGGCTATCCTACGAGCAGTACTTC. The chain uses TRBV20-1 and TRBJ2-7, with D possibly being TRBD1 (5 bases). The CDR3 is made up of 13 amino acids. Trimming took off 3 bases at V and 1 base at J, with 10 bases between the two ends. The germline V gene encodes CDR1 DFQATT and CDR2 SNEGSKA (reference sequence).

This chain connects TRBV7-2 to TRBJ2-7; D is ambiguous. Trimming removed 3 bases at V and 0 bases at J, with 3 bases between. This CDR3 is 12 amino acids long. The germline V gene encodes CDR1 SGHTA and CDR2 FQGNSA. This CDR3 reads CASSLNSYEQYF. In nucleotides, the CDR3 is TGTGCCAGCAGCTTGAACTCCTACGAGCAGTACTTC.

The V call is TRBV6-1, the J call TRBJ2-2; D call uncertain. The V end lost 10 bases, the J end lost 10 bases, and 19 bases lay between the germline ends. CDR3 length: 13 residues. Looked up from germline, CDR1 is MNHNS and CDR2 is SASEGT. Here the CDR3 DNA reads TGTGCCACCCGAGAGGCGAGTGCCGAGGAGCTGTTTTTT. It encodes CATREASAEELFF.

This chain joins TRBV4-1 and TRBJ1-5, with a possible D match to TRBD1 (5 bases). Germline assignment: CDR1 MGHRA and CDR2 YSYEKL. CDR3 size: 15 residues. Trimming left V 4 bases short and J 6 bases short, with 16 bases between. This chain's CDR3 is CASSLGPAGGQPQHF. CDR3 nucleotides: TGCGCCAGCAGCCTTGGGCCGGCCGGGGGTCAGCCCCAGCATTTT.

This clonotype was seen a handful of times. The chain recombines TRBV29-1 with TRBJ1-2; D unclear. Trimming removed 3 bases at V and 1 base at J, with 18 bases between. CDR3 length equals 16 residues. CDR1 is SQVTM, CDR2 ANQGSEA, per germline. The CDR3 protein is CSVDVAPRVHNYGYTF. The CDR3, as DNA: TGCAGCGTTGATGTGGCCCCACGAGTTCATAACTATGGCTACACCTTC.

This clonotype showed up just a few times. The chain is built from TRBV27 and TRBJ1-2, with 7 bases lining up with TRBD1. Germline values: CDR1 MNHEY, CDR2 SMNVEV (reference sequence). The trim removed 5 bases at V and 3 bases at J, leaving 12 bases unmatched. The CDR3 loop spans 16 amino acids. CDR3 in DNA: TGTGCCAGCAGTCCGCTTCGGACAGGCAGAGACTATGGCTACACCTTC. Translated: CASSPLRTGRDYGYTF.

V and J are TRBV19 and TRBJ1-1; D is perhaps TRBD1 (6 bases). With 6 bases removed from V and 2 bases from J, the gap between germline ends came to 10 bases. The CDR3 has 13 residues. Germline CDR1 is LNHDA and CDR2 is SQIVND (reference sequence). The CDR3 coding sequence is TGTGCCAGTAGCCGGGACACTAACACTGAAGCTTTCTTT. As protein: CASSRDTNTEAFF.

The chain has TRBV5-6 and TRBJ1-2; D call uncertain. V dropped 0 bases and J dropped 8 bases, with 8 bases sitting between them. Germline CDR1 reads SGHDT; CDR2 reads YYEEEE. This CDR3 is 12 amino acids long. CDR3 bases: TGTGCCAGCAGCTTGGCGAGGGCAGGCTACACCTTC. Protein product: CASSLARAGYTF.

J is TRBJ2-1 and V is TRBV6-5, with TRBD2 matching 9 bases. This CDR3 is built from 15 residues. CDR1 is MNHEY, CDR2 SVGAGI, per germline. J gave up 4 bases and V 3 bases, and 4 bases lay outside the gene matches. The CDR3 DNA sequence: TGTGCCAGCAGTTATAGAGCGGGAGGATACAATGAGCAGTTCTTC. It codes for CASSYRAGGYNEQFF.

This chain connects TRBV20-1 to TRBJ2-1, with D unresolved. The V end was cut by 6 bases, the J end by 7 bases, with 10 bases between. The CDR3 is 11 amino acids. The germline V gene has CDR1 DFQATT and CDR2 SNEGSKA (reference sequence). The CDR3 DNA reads TGCAGTGCGCAACCAAGGAATGAGCAGTTCTTC. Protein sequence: CSAQPRNEQFF.

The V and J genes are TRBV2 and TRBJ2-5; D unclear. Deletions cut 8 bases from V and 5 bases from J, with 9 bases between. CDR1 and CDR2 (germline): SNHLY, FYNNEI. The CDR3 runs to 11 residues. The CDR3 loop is CASSSGETQYF. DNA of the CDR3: TGTGCCAGCTCCTCTGGGGAGACCCAGTACTTC.

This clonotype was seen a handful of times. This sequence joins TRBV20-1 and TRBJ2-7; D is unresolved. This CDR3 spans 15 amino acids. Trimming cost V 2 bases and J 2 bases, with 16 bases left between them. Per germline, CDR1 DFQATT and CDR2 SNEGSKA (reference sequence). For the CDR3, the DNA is TGCAGTGCTAGACATCCTAGGACGTTAGCCTACGAGCAGTACTTC. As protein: CSARHPRTLAYEQYF.

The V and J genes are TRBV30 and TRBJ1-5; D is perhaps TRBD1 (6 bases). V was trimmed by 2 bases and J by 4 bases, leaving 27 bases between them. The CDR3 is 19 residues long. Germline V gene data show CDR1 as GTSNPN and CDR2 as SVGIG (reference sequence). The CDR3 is CAWSSGVFRRDVRNQPQHF. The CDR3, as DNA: TGTGCCTGGAGTTCAGGGGTGTTTCGCAGGGACGTTCGGAATCAGCCCCAGCATTTT.

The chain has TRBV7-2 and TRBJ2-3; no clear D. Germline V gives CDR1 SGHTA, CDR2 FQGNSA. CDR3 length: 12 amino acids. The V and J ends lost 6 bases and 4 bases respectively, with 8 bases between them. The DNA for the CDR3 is TGTGCCAGCAGTTTAAGACCAGATACGCAGTATTTT. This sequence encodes CASSLRPDTQYF.

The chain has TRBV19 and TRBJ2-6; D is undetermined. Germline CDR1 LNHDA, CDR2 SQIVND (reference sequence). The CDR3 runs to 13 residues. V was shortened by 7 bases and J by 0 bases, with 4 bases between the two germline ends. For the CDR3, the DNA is TGTGCCAGTACTCCCTCTGGGGCCAACGTCCTGACTTTC. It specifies CASTPSGANVLTF.

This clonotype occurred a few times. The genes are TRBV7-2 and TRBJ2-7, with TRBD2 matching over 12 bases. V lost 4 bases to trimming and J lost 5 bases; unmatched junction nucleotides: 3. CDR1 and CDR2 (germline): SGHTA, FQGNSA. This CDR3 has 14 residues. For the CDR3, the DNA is TGTGCCAGCAGCTCCACTAGCGGGGGGAACGAGCAGTACTTC. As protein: CASSSTSGGNEQYF.

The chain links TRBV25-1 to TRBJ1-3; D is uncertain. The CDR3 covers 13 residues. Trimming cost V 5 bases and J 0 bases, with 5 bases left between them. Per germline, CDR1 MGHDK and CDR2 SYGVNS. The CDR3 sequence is CASSIGSGNTIYF. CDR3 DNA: TGTGCCAGCAGTATTGGCTCTGGAAACACCATATATTTT.

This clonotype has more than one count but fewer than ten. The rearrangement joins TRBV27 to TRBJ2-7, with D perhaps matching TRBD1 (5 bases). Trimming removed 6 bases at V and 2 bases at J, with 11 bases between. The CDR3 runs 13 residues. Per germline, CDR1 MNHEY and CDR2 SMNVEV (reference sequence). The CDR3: CASSGSGTYEQYF. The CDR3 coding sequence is TGTGCCAGCAGCGGGTCAGGGACCTACGAGCAGTACTTC.

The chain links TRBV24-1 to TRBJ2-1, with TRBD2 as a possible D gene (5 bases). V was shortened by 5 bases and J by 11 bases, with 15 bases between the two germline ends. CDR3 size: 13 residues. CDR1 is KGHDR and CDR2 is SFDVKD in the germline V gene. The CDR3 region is CATSVGSPPQQFF. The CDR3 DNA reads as TGTGCCACCAGTGTGGGGAGCCCCCCCCAGCAGTTCTTC.

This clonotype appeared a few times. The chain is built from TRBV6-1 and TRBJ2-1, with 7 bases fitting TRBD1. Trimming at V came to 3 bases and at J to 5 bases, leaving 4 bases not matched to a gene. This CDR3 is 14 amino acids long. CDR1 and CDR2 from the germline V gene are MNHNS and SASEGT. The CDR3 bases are TGTGCCAGCAGTGAGGACAGGCGCGACAATGAGCAGTTCTTC. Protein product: CASSEDRRDNEQFF.

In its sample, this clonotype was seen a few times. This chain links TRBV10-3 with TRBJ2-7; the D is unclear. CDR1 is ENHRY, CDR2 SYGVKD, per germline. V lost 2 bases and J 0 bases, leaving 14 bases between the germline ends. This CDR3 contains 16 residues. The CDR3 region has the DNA TGTGCCATCAGTGAGGCGGTGGGTTTCTCCTCCTACGAGCAGTACTTC. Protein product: CAISEAVGFSSYEQYF.

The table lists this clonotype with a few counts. This CDR3 is CSASVGDRGYEQYF. CDR3 nucleotide sequence: TGCAGTGCTAGCGTAGGGGACAGGGGTTACGAGCAGTACTTC. The rearrangement uses TRBV20-1 and TRBJ2-7; 10 bases map to TRBD1. Trimming at V came to 3 bases and at J to 4 bases, leaving 6 bases not matched to a gene. CDR3 length: 14 residues. CDR1 is DFQATT and CDR2 is SNEGSKA in the germline V gene (reference sequence).

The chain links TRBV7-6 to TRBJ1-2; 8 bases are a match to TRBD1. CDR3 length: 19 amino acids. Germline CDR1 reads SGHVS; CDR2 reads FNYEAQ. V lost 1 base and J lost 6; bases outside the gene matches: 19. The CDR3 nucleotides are TGTGCCAGCAGCTTAGGGGCCAGGGGGCGACAGGGGTTGGGAGATGGCTACACCTTC. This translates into CASSLGARGRQGLGDGYTF.